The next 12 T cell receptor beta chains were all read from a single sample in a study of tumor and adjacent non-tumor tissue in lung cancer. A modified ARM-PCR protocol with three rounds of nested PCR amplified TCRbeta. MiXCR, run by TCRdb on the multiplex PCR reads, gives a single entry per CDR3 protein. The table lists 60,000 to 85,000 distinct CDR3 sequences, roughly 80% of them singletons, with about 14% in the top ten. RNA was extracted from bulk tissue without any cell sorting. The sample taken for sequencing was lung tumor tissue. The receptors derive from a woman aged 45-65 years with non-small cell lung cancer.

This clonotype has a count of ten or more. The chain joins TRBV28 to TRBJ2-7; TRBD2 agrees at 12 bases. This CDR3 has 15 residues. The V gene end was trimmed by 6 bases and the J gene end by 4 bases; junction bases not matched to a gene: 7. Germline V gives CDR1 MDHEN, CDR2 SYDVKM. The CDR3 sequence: CASSAAGLAGYEQYF. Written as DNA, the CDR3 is TGTGCCAGCAGCGCCGCTGGACTAGCGGGATACGAGCAGTACTTC.

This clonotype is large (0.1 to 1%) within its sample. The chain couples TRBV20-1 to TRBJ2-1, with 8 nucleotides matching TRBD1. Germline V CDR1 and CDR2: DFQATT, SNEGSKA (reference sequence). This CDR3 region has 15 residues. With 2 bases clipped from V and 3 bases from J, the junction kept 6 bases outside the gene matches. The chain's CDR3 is CSARIRDRGYNEQFF. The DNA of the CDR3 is TGCAGTGCTAGAATTAGAGACAGGGGCTACAATGAGCAGTTCTTC.

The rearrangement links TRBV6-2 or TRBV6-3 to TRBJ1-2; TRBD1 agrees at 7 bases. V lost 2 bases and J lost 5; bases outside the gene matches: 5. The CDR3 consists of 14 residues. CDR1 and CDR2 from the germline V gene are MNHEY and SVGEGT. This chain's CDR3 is CASSYQGGRYGYTF. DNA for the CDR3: TGTGCCAGCAGTTACCAGGGGGGGAGATATGGCTACACCTTC.

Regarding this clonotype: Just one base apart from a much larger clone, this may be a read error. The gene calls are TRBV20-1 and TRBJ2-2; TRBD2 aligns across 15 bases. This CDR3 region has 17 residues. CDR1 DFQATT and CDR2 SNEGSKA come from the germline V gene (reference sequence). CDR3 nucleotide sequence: TGCGGTGCGGCTGGACTAGCGGGAGGGCCCAGCACCGGGGAGCTGTCTTTT. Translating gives CGAAGLAGGPSTGELSF.

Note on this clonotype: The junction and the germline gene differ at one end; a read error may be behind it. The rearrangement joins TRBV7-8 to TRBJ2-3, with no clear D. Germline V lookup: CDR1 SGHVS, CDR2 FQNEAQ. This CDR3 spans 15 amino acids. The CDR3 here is CASSSHPVRTDTQYF. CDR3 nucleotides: TGTGCCAGCAGCTCACATCCTGTACGCACGGATACGCAGTATTTT.

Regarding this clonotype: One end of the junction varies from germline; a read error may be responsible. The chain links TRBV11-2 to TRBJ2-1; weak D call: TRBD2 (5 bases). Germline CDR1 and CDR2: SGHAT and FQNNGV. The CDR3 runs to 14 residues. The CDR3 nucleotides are TGTGCGAGCAGCTCCCTAGCACAATACAATGAGCAGTTCTTC. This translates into CASSSLAQYNEQFF.

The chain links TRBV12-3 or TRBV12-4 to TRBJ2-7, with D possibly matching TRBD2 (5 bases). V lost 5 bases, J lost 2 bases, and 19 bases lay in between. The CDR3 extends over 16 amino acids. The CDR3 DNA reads TGTGCCAGCAGTACCCGAGGGAGAGACCTGGCCTACGAGCAGTACTTC. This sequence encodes CASSTRGRDLAYEQYF.

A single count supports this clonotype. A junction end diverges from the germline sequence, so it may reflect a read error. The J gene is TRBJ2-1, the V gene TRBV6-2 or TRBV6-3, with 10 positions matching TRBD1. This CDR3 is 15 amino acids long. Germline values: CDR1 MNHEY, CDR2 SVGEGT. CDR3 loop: CDSTNWGQGYNEQFF. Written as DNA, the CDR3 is TGTGACAGCACCAACTGGGGACAGGGGTACAATGAGCAGTTCTTC.

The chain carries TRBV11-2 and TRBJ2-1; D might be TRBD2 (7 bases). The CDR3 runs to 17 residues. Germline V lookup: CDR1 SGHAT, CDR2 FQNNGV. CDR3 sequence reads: CACTPEGGGSSYNEQFF. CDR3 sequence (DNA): TGTGCTTGCACCCCAGAGGGAGGGGGAAGCTCCTACAATGAGCAGTTCTTC.

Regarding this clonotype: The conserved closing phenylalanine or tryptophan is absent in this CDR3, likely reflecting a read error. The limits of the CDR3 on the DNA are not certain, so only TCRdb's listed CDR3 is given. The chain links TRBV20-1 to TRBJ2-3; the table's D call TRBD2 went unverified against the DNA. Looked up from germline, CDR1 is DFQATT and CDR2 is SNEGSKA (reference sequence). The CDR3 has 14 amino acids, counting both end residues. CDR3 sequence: CSAACGLTMDTQYI.

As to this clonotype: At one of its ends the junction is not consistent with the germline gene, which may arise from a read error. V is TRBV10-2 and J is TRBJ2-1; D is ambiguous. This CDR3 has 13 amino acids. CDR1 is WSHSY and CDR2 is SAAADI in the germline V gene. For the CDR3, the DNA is TGTGCCAACAGACAAGGGAACTACAATGAGCAGTTCTTC. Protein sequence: CANRQGNYNEQFF.

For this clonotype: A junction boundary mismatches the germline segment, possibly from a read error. The CDR3 region has the DNA TGTGCCAGCAACTTAGGGTGGGAGAGCTACAGTGAGCAGTACTTC. Translation gives CASNLGWESYSEQYF. This sequence joins TRBV11-1 and TRBJ2-1; D perhaps matches TRBD2 (5 bases). With the DNA end fitting TRBJ2-7 better, the J assignment may be wrong. The germline V gene encodes CDR1 SGHAT and CDR2 FQDESV (reference sequence). This CDR3 has 15 residues.